The clone carrying this T cell receptor beta chain was detected once. The antigen remains unidentified. The germline V and J ends were trimmed by 6 bases and 4 bases, with 7 bases remaining between them. The CDR3 totals 12 residues. Per the germline V gene, CDR1 is MNHNS and CDR2 is SASEGT. The data were taken from a study of cytomegalovirus exposure and HLA in healthy donors. General study results and limits: The study flagged some 180 TCR beta chains as cytomegalovirus-associated. Whilst most TCR sequences proved rare, a subset of public TCRs occurred across many donors. The presence/absence work took it that sequencing depth was about the same across donors.

The PCR made use of 60 Vbeta and 13 Jbeta primers. The authors' processing: Counted up in a later analysis, unique TCR beta chains came to about 80 million, with some 11 million shared. TCRdb keeps only in-frame clones here, not all; method: immunoSEQ multiplex PCR. V and J calls and clone size come straight from that table; D and trimming were deduced from the DNA. The sample lists under 150,000 clones; 82% were seen once. This clonotype was sampled from a male donor in good health and CMV-seronegative. J is TRBJ1-5 and V is TRBV6-1; the D gene is possibly TRBD1 (6 bases). Sequenced sample: PBMCs. CDR3 in amino acids: CASRQGNQPQHF. CDR3 DNA: TGTGCCAGCAGGCAGGGGAATCAGCCCCAGCATTTT.